The clone carrying this T cell receptor (beta chain) was counted a few times. Its antigen remains unknown. The sample is drawn from a study of identical twins. General observations from the study: Instead of following the same donors, the conclusions were based on cross-sectional statistical analysis. Among monozygotic twins, out-of-frame TCR alpha sharing exceeded what models predicted.

Healthy Caucasians, and only they, were the donors. TCRdb re-called the 5' RACE reads with MiXCR, one entry per CDR3 protein. The table lists 420,000 or so distinct CDR3 sequences, under 20% of them singletons. CDR3 length: 14 residues. Trimming removed 2 bases at V and 2 bases at J, with 9 bases between. The sample comprised naive T cells sorted from blood. The rearrangement links TRBV12-3 or TRBV12-4 to TRBJ2-5, with D possibly being TRBD2 (6 bases). This sequence originates from a man between 45 and 60 years old in good health. The CDR3 DNA sequence: TGTGCCAGCAGTTTATCTCTAGCGCAAGAGACCCAGTACTTC. Translated: CASSLSLAQETQYF.